The next 2 T cell receptor beta chains were all read from a single sample in a study of naive and memory T cell subsets. Two oligonucleotides, mixed equimolar, formed the beta constant-region primer covering TRBC1 and TRBC2. Each CDR3 protein gets one entry after TCRdb re-called the UMI-ligation and nested PCR reads with MiXCR. The profile shows 150,000 or so distinct CDR3 sequences, over 15% of them singletons. Sequences were obtained from naive CD4+ T cells from blood. The source of these receptors is a human donor in good health.

This clonotype was picked up a small number of times. This rearrangement joins TRBV28 to TRBJ2-5, with 10 bases aligning to TRBD2. Germline assignment: CDR1 MDHEN and CDR2 SYDVKM. CDR3 length equals 15 residues. V lost 6 bases to trimming and J lost 4 bases; unmatched junction nucleotides: 8. CDR3 sequence reads: CASSLPSGSRETQYF. In DNA, the CDR3 is TGTGCCAGCAGCCTACCTAGCGGGAGTAGAGAGACCCAGTACTTC.

This clonotype was recorded a few times. The chain carries TRBV29-1 and TRBJ2-5; 10 positions match TRBD1. Germline CDR1 and CDR2: SQVTM and ANQGSEA. The length of the CDR3 is 15 residues. Germline trimming cut 4 bases from V and 5 bases from J; bases unmatched to any gene: 10. CDR3 region: CSVVTPGQGDETQYF. Written as DNA, the CDR3 is TGCAGCGTTGTGACGCCTGGACAGGGGGATGAGACCCAGTACTTC.